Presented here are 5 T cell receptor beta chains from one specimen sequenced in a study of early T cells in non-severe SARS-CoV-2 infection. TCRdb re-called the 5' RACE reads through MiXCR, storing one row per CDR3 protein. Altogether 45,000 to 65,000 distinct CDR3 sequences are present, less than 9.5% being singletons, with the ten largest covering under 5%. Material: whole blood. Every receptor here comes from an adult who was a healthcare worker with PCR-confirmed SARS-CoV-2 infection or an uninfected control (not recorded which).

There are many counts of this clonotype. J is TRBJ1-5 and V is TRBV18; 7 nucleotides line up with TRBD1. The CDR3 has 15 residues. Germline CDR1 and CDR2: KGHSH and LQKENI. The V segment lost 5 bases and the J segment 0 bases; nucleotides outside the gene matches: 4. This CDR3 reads CASSRGQNSNQPQHF. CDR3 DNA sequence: TGTGCCAGCTCAAGGGGACAGAATAGCAATCAGCCCCAGCATTTT.

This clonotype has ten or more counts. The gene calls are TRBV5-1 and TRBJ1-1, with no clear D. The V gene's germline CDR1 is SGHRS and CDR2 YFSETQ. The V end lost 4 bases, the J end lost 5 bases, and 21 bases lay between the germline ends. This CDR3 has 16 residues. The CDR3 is CASSVDGWGPGTEAFF. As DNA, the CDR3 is TGCGCCAGCAGCGTTGACGGATGGGGTCCGGGAACTGAAGCTTTCTTT.

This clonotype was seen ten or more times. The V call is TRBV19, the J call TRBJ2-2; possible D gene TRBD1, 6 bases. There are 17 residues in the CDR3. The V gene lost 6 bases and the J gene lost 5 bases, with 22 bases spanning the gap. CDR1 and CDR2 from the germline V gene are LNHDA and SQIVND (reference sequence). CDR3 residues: CASSRTALPPGTGELFF. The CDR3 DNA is TGTGCCAGTAGCAGGACAGCCCTACCCCCGGGAACCGGGGAGCTGTTTTTT. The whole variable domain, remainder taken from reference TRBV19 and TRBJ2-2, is DGGITQSPKYLFRKEGQNVTLSCEQNLNHDAMYWYRQDPGQGLRLIYYSQIVNDFQKGDIAEGYSVSREKKESFPLTVTSAQKNPTAFYLCASSRTALPPGTGELFFGEGSRLTVL.

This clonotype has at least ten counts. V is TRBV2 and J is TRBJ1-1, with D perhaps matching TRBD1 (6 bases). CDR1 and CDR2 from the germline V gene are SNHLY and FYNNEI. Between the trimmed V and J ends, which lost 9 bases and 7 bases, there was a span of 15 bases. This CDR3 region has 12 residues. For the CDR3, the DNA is TGTGCCAGTAACAGGGAAGGATATGAAGCTTTCTTT. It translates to CASNREGYEAFF.

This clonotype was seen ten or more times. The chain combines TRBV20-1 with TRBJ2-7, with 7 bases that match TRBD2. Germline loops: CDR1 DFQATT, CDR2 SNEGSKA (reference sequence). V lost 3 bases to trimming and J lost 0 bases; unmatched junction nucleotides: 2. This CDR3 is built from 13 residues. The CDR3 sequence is CSASSGPSYEQYF. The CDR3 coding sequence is TGCAGTGCTAGTAGCGGGCCCTCCTACGAGCAGTACTTC.